These T cell receptor beta chains were read from a single sample in a study of cytomegalovirus exposure and HLA in healthy donors. This table comes from immunoSEQ multiplex PCR, and its TCRdb copy is limited to in-frame clones, with some not included. The specimen's table records roughly 55,000 clones. The material sequenced was PBMCs. These receptors all stem from a woman in her 50s in good health and CMV-seropositive. Each CDR3 is given with its conserved first and last residue. The order of the fields is CDR3 DNA, CDR3 protein, V gene, J gene, D gene. The D gene is left open where the match is weak.

CDR3nt: TGTGCCAGCAGTGGACAGGGTTACACCGGGGAGCTGTTTTTT
CDR3aa: CASSGQGYTGELFF
v_gene: TRBV6-1
j_gene: TRBJ2-2
d_gene: TRBD1

CDR3nt: TGTGCCAGCGCCCGGGACTTCACCTCCTACGAGCAGTACTTC
CDR3aa: CASARDFTSYEQYF
v_gene: TRBV2
j_gene: TRBJ2-7
d_gene: -

CDR3nt: TGTGCCCCACGGACAACTGGCGACGAGCAGTACTTC
CDR3aa: CAPRTTGDEQYF
v_gene: TRBV15
j_gene: TRBJ2-7
d_gene: -

CDR3nt: TGTGCCAGCAGCTTCCCTGGACAGGGGGGATACACCGGGGAGCTGTTTTTT
CDR3aa: CASSFPGQGGYTGELFF
v_gene: TRBV7-9
j_gene: TRBJ2-2
d_gene: TRBD1

CDR3nt: TGTGCCAGCAGCTTCCGTAAACCGGGACAGGGGGCGTACGAGCAGTACTTC
CDR3aa: CASSFRKPGQGAYEQYF
v_gene: TRBV7-8
j_gene: TRBJ2-7
d_gene: TRBD1

CDR3nt: TGCGCCAGCAGCCCCACAGGGAGTGAAAAACTGTTTTTT
CDR3aa: CASSPTGSEKLFF
v_gene: TRBV5-1
j_gene: TRBJ1-4
d_gene: -

CDR3nt: TGTGCCAGCAGGCAGACAGGGGCCTATAATTCACCCCTCCACTTT
CDR3aa: CASRQTGAYNSPLHF
v_gene: TRBV7-9
j_gene: TRBJ1-6
d_gene: TRBD1

CDR3nt: TGTGCCAGCGACCCACTAGCGGGAGGGCCCTACGAGCAGTACTTC
CDR3aa: CASDPLAGGPYEQYF
v_gene: TRBV2
j_gene: TRBJ2-7
d_gene: TRBD2

CDR3nt: TGCGCCAGCAGGACTAGCGGTCCCGGTCGGGCAGATACGCAGTATTTT
CDR3aa: CASRTSGPGRADTQYF
v_gene: TRBV5-1
j_gene: TRBJ2-3
d_gene: TRBD2

CDR3nt: TGTGCCTGGAGTGTACTCGCTAGCGGTTACACAGATACGCAGTATTTT
CDR3aa: CAWSVLASGYTDTQYF
v_gene: TRBV30
j_gene: TRBJ2-3
d_gene: TRBD2

CDR3nt: TGTGCCAGCAGCCAACAGGGTTGGCAGCCCCAGCATTTT
CDR3aa: CASSQQGWQPQHF
v_gene: TRBV5-5
j_gene: TRBJ1-5
d_gene: -

CDR3nt: TGCGCCAGCAGCCAAGAGTTCGGGGATGGCTACACCTTC
CDR3aa: CASSQEFGDGYTF
v_gene: TRBV4-3
j_gene: TRBJ1-2
d_gene: -